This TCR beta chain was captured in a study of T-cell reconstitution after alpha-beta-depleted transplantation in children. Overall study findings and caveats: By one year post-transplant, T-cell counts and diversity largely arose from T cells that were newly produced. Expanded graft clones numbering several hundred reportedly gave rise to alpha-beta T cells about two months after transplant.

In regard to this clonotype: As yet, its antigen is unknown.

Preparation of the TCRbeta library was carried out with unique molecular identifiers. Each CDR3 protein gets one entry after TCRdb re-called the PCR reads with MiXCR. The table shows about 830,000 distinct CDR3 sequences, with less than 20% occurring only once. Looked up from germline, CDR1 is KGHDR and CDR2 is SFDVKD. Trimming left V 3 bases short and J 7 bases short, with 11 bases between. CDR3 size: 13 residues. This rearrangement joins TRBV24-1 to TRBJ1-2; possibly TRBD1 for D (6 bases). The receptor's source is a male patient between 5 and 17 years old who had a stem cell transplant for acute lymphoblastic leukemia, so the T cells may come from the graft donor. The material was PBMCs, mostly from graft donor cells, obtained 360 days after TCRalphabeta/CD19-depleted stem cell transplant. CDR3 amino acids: CATSDADRPGYTF. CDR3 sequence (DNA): TGTGCCACCAGTGATGCCGACAGGCCTGGCTACACCTTC.